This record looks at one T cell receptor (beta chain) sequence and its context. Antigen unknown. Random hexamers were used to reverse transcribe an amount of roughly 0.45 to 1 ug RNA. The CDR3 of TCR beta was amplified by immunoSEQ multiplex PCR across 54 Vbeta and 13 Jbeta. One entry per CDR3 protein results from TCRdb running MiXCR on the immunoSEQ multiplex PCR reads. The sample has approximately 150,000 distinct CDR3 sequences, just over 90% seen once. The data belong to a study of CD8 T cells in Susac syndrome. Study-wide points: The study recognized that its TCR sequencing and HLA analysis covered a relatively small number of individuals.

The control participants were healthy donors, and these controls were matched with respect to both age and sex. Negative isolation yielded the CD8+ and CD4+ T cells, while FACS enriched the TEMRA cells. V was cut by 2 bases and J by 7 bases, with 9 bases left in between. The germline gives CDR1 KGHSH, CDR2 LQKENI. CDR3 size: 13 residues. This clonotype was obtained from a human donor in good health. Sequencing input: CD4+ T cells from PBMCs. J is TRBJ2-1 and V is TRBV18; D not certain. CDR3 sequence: CASSPVLPNEQFF. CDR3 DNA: TGTGCCAGCTCACCAGTTCTACCAAATGAGCAGTTCTTC.